Sequencing of this TCR beta chain was carried out in a study of Tregs in tolerant kidney transplant recipients. Clones were read by immunoSEQ multiplex PCR, and TCRdb kept only the in-frame ones, dropping some. The sample consists of more than 60,000 clones, approximately 85% of them appearing once. The CDR3 spans 14 residues. V was cut by 6 bases and J by 1 base, with 10 bases left in between. CDR1 is SEHNR and CDR2 is FQNEAQ in the germline V gene (reference sequence). CD4+CD25+CD127- Tregs, CD4+CD25- non-Tregs, CD4 and CD8 cells were sorted. Thawed PBMCs were rested overnight at 37°C with approximately 200 IU/ml IL-2 before regulatory T cell sorting. Remarks on this clone: The same CDR3 is also encoded by other DNA sequences in this sample.

The sample here was Tregs from blood, taken before the transplant. The receptor was isolated from a human donor who received a combined kidney and bone marrow transplant. V usage is TRBV7-9 and J usage is TRBJ1-3; D is unclear. CDR3 DNA: TGTGCCAGCAGGGGCGCAGGTTCTGGAAACACCATATATTTT. It translates to CASRGAGSGNTIYF.